Below are 29 T cell receptor beta chains sequenced from a single sample in a study of cytomegalovirus exposure and HLA in healthy donors. The study ran its PCR with 60 Vbeta and 13 Jbeta primers. The table came from immunoSEQ multiplex PCR; TCRdb's copy has only in-frame clones and leaves some out. The data hold over 200,000 clones, with around nine tenths observed a single time. Sequencing used PBMCs. Receptors originate from a woman aged 18 to 35 in good health and CMV-seronegative.

The chain employs TRBV5-1 and TRBJ1-5; 8 bases are shared with TRBD1. CDR1 SGHRS and CDR2 YFSETQ come from the germline V gene. This CDR3 is built from 16 residues. Germline trimming cut 0 bases from V and 5 bases from J; bases unmatched to any gene: 7. CDR3 in DNA: TGCGCCAGCAGCTTGGGTGCAGGGGGCGCCGATCAGCCCCAGCATTTT. Translated: CASSLGAGGADQPQHF.

For this clone: One end of the junction does not line up with germline, which may come from a read error. The chain recombines TRBV2 with TRBJ2-1, with 10 bases lining up with TRBD1. CDR1 and CDR2 (germline): SNHLY, FYNNEI. The CDR3 totals 15 residues. The CDR3 region is CASSSGQGPYYEQFF. The DNA of the CDR3 is TGTGCCAGCAGTTCGGGACAGGGGCCCTACTATGAGCAGTTCTTC.

The rearrangement joins TRBV5-1 to TRBJ2-2; D perhaps matches TRBD2 (6 bases). Germline assignment: CDR1 SGHRS and CDR2 YFSETQ. V was cut by 4 bases and J by 1 base, with 11 bases left in between. CDR3 length equals 15 residues. CDR3 residues: CASSQLGGNTGELFF. In DNA, the CDR3 is TGCGCCAGCAGCCAACTCGGGGGGAACACCGGGGAGCTGTTTTTT.

The chain links TRBV6-6 to TRBJ2-2, with D tentatively TRBD2 (7 bases). Germline CDR1 is MNHNY and CDR2 is SVGAGI (reference sequence). The germline V and J ends were trimmed by 2 bases and 5 bases, with 12 bases remaining between them. This CDR3 is 15 amino acids long. The CDR3 here is CASSYGGGGTGELFF. The DNA for the CDR3 is TGTGCCAGCAGTTACGGAGGGGGGGGGACCGGGGAGCTGTTTTTT.

This chain links TRBV12-5 with TRBJ1-2; D may be TRBD1 (5 bases). V lost 1 base to trimming and J lost 2 bases, with 29 bases between them. The CDR3 sequence is 21 residues long. Germline assignment: CDR1 LGHNT and CDR2 FRNRAP. The CDR3 loop reads CASGLGGGYHIPGRENYGYTF. In DNA, the CDR3 is TGTGCTAGTGGTTTGGGGGGGGGATACCACATCCCGGGACGGGAGAACTATGGCTACACCTTC.

The J gene is TRBJ2-7, the V gene TRBV14, with 10 nucleotides matching TRBD1. After removal of 0 bases from V and 2 bases from J, the junction contained 4 bases not matched to a gene. From germline, CDR1 is SGHDN and CDR2 FVKESK. The CDR3 is 16 residues long. The CDR3 sequence is CASSQEWTGGAYEQYF. The CDR3 nucleotides are TGTGCCAGCAGCCAAGAGTGGACAGGGGGAGCCTACGAGCAGTACTTC.

The chain couples TRBV4-3 to TRBJ2-2; weak D call: TRBD2 (5 bases). V was clipped by 0 bases and J by 2 bases, with 16 bases between them. CDR3 length: 18 residues. Looked up from germline, CDR1 is LGHNA and CDR2 is YSLEER. The CDR3 region has the DNA TGCGCCAGCAGCCAAGATCTATTCGCCGGGGTAAACACCGGGGAGCTGTTTTTT. Its protein is CASSQDLFAGVNTGELFF.

The CDR3 DNA is TGTGCCAGCAGCCGACTAGTGAACACTGAAGCTTTCTTT. Amino acids: CASSRLVNTEAFF. V usage is TRBV14 and J usage is TRBJ1-1; D unresolved. V dropped 4 bases and J dropped 0 bases, with 6 bases sitting between them. Per the germline V gene, CDR1 is SGHDN and CDR2 is FVKESK. CDR3 length: 13 amino acids.

The CDR3 spells CASSQDGGLATYNEQFF. The CDR3 nucleotides read TGCGCCAGCAGCCAAGATGGGGGACTAGCCACCTACAATGAGCAGTTCTTC. V and J are TRBV4-3 and TRBJ2-1; the match to TRBD2 covers 9 bases. Germline V gene lookup returns CDR1 LGHNA and CDR2 YSLEER. This CDR3 is 17 amino acids long. V lost 0 bases and J lost 2; bases outside the gene matches: 5.

The V gene is TRBV5-4, the J gene TRBJ2-3; 10 bases map to TRBD2. The germline gives CDR1 SGHNT, CDR2 YYREEE (reference sequence). After removal of 4 bases from V and 5 bases from J, the junction contained 10 bases not matched to a gene. The CDR3 is 16 amino acids. The chain's CDR3 is CASSRDLAGAGDTQYF. CDR3 bases: TGTGCCAGCAGCCGCGATCTAGCGGGAGCGGGAGATACGCAGTATTTT.

The V call is TRBV4-2, the J call TRBJ2-3; TRBD2 agrees at 8 bases. Germline-derived CDR1 and CDR2 are LGHNA and YNFKEQ. The CDR3 is 17 amino acids. Unmatched junction bases numbered 5, after V lost 0 bases and J lost 0 bases. Here the CDR3 DNA reads TGTGCCAGCAGCCAAGACCGCCGCGGGGGGAGCACAGATACGCAGTATTTT. Translation: CASSQDRRGGSTDTQYF.

The chain uses TRBV30 and TRBJ2-1; D is unclear. Germline V gene lookup returns CDR1 GTSNPN and CDR2 SVGIG (reference sequence). The CDR3 length is 11 residues. Trimming pared 3 bases from V and 7 bases from J, leaving 7 bases between. The CDR3 region has the DNA TGTGCCTGGAGGTACGGGAATGAGCAGTTCTTC. Its protein is CAWRYGNEQFF.

The CDR3 DNA is TGTGCCAGCAGTTACTCGTGGACAGGGAGCTCCTACGAGCAGTACTTC. It yields the protein CASSYSWTGSSYEQYF. The chain joins TRBV6-5 to TRBJ2-7; 8 nucleotides agree with TRBD1. Losses at the gene ends were 0 bases for V and 0 bases for J; bases not matched to a gene: 4. The V gene's germline CDR1 is MNHEY and CDR2 SVGAGI. This CDR3 comprises 16 residues.

The chain uses TRBV6-1 and TRBJ1-3; D remains unclear. V lost 2 bases and J 0 bases, leaving 8 bases between the germline ends. Germline V gene sequence: CDR1 MNHNS, CDR2 SASEGT. CDR3 length: 15 residues. CDR3 loop: CASSELAGSGNTIYF. Here the CDR3 DNA reads TGTGCCAGCAGTGAATTGGCAGGCTCTGGAAACACCATATATTTT.

With respect to this clone: At one end the junction does not follow the germline gene, possibly because of a read error. The CDR3 is CSSRPSSGRALHEQFF. The DNA for the CDR3 is TGTTCCAGCAGGCCTTCTAGCGGGAGGGCCCTCCATGAGCAGTTCTTC. V gene TRBV7-9 combines with J gene TRBJ2-1, with 12 bases that match TRBD2. Germline V gene data show CDR1 as SEHNR and CDR2 as FQNEAQ (reference sequence). The CDR3 length is 16 residues. Variable domain in full (rest from reference TRBV7-9 and TRBJ2-1): DTGVSQNPRHKITKRGQNVTFRCDPISEHNRLYWYRQTLGQGPEFLTYFQNEAQLEKSRLLSDRFSAERPKGSFSTLEIQRTEQGDSAMYLCSSRPSSGRALHEQFFGPGTRLTVL.

CDR3 amino acids: CASSYAPSRPEGQETQYF. The CDR3 bases are TGTGCCAGCAGTTACGCACCCAGCCGACCGGAGGGACAGGAGACCCAGTACTTC. J is TRBJ2-5 and V is TRBV27, with D possibly TRBD1 on 7 matching bases. Trimming left V 4 bases short and J 5 bases short, with 26 bases between. CDR3 size: 18 residues. Per the germline V gene, CDR1 is MNHEY and CDR2 is SMNVEV (reference sequence).

Here the CDR3 reads CASSEGTGGYNYGYTF. The CDR3 region has the DNA TGTGCCAGCAGTGAAGGGACAGGGGGCTATAACTATGGCTACACCTTC. V usage is TRBV6-1 and J usage is TRBJ1-2; 11 positions agree with TRBD1. The CDR3 is 16 amino acids. After removal of 1 base from V and 1 base from J, the junction contained 2 bases not matched to a gene. Germline V gives CDR1 MNHNS, CDR2 SASEGT.

CDR3 sequence: CASRPGQGRNTEAFF. The CDR3 DNA reads TGTGCCAGCAGACCGGGACAGGGGAGAAACACTGAAGCTTTCTTT. V and J are TRBV27 and TRBJ1-1; 10 nucleotides line up with TRBD1. The CDR3 is made up of 15 amino acids. CDR1 and CDR2 from the germline V gene are MNHEY and SMNVEV (reference sequence). V shed 6 bases and J 2 bases; nucleotides not matched to a gene: 6.

The gene calls are TRBV6-4 and TRBJ2-5; perhaps TRBD2 as D (5 bases). The V gene's germline CDR1 is MRHNA and CDR2 SNTAGT. The CDR3 has 13 amino acids. V was clipped by 5 bases and J by 5 bases, with 12 bases between them. The CDR3 DNA sequence: TGTGCCAGCAGTCCGGACTCCGGGGAGACCCAGTACTTC. This encodes CASSPDSGETQYF.

The rearrangement uses TRBV18 and TRBJ2-3; TRBD1 aligns across 11 bases. The CDR3 loop spans 19 amino acids. Germline-derived CDR1 and CDR2 are KGHSH and LQKENI. After removal of 8 bases from V and 2 bases from J, the junction contained 18 bases not matched to a gene. The CDR3 region has the DNA TGTGCCAGCCAAGCAGGCGGACAGGGGGCGATAAGTTTCACAGATACGCAGTATTTT. This encodes CASQAGGQGAISFTDTQYF.

The chain has TRBV9 and TRBJ2-1; 8 positions match TRBD2. The J segment lost 5 bases and the V segment lost 0 bases, leaving 4 bases of the junction unmatched. The CDR3 length is 15 residues. CDR1 and CDR2 (germline): SGDLS, YYNGEE. The DNA for the CDR3 is TGTGCCAGCAGCGTAGACGGGGGGGCGAACAATGAGCAGTTCTTC. Protein: CASSVDGGANNEQFF.

The rearrangement links TRBV9 to TRBJ2-3; no reliable D call. The V gene's germline CDR1 is SGDLS and CDR2 YYNGEE. CDR3 size: 13 residues. V was pared by 0 bases and J by 3 bases, with 5 bases between. In DNA, the CDR3 is TGTGCCAGCAGCGTAGCTCCGACAGATACGCAGTATTTT. Translating gives CASSVAPTDTQYF.

V is TRBV4-2 and J is TRBJ1-1, with D perhaps TRBD1 (6 bases). The CDR3 is made up of 15 amino acids. The ends were cut back, 4 bases at V and 0 bases at J, with 12 bases in the middle. CDR1 and CDR2 from the germline V gene are LGHNA and YNFKEQ. CDR3 nucleotide sequence: TGTGCCAGCAGCCCCCAGACAGGCCTGAACACTGAAGCTTTCTTT. Translating it yields CASSPQTGLNTEAFF.

The count of this clone is one. This chain joins TRBV5-1 and TRBJ2-7, with 8 bases identical to TRBD1. Germline V gene lookup returns CDR1 SGHRS and CDR2 YFSETQ. With 0 bases clipped from V and 2 bases from J, the junction kept 1 base outside the gene matches. The CDR3 has 14 amino acids. DNA of the CDR3: TGCGCCAGCAGCTTGGGGGGACAGGCCTACGAGCAGTACTTC. Residues: CASSLGGQAYEQYF.

The genes are TRBV15 and TRBJ1-5; D ambiguous. The germline CDR1 and CDR2 sequences are LNHNV and YYDKDF (reference sequence). This CDR3 is built from 14 residues. The V gene lost 3 bases and the J gene lost 2 bases, with 8 bases spanning the gap. The CDR3 DNA reads as TGTGCCACCAGCAGCCCCGAGGGCAATCAGCCCCAGCATTTT. It specifies CATSSPEGNQPQHF.

The chain has TRBV15 and TRBJ2-7; D may be TRBD2 (6 bases). Germline CDR1 LNHNV, CDR2 YYDKDF (reference sequence). V dropped 3 bases and J dropped 5 bases, with 17 bases sitting between them. This CDR3 has 15 residues. CDR3 DNA: TGTGCCACCAGCAGTGCCGGGACTTTTAATCACGAGCAGTACTTC. Its translation: CATSSAGTFNHEQYF.

The chain combines TRBV2 with TRBJ1-4; possible D gene TRBD1, 5 bases. Trimming removed 6 bases at V and 8 bases at J, with 19 bases between. The V gene's germline CDR1 is SNHLY and CDR2 FYNNEI. The CDR3 contains 15 residues. CDR3 sequence reads: CASSQRRGEGEKLFF. The CDR3 nucleotides are TGTGCCAGCAGCCAAAGGCGGGGTGAGGGGGAAAAACTGTTTTTT.

The genes are TRBV11-2 and TRBJ1-2; D may be TRBD1 (6 bases). The germline V and J ends were trimmed by 6 bases and 8 bases, with 10 bases remaining between them. There are 11 residues in the CDR3. From germline, CDR1 is SGHAT and CDR2 FQNNGV. CDR3 nucleotide sequence: TGTGCCAGCAGGGGGCAGGGGGGCTACACCTTC. Translating gives CASRGQGGYTF. Combining the CDR3 with reference TRBV11-2 and TRBJ1-2 gives the whole variable domain EAGVAQSPRYKIIEKRQSVAFWCNPISGHATLYWYQQILGQGPKLLIQFQNNGVVDDSQLPKDRFSAERLKGVDSTLKIQPAKLEDSAVYLCASRGQGGYTFGSGTRLTVV.

The gene calls are TRBV6-5 and TRBJ2-7; 10 positions agree with TRBD1. Per the germline V gene, CDR1 is MNHEY and CDR2 is SVGAGI. The CDR3 runs 15 residues. J was trimmed by 4 bases and V by 4 bases; bases with no gene match: 7. CDR3 DNA: TGTGCCAGCAGTTCCTCCGGGACAGGGGTGTACGAGCAGTACTTC. Translation gives CASSSSGTGVYEQYF.